This is a list of T cell receptor beta chains from one sample in a study of cytomegalovirus exposure and HLA in healthy donors. Profiled with immunoSEQ multiplex PCR; TCRdb holds only in-frame clones, not every one. The data show 200,000 or so clones, about 83% seen once. Sequenced input: PBMCs. These receptors originate from a girl aged 10 to 17 in good health and CMV-seronegative. The CDR3 runs from the conserved cysteine through the conserved F or W. The order of the fields is CDR3 length, clone size, V gene, D gene, J gene, CDR3 DNA, CDR3 protein. D genes are given only for firm matches. Clone size, where shown, is once, few, many, or a class for clones that have expanded.

13	once	TRBV28	-	TRBJ1-2	TGTGCCAGCAGTTCACACATGGACTATGGCTACACCTTC	CASSSHMDYGYTF
14	-	TRBV9	-	TRBJ1-2	TGTGCCAGCAGCGTAGACAGGGCAAACTATGGCTACACCTTC	CASSVDRANYGYTF
15	-	TRBV28	TRBD1	TRBJ2-3	TGTGCCAGCAGTGGGACAGGCTTAAGCACAGATACGCAGTATTTT	CASSGTGLSTDTQYF
15	-	TRBV15	-	TRBJ1-2	TGTGCCACCAGCAGAGGAGGCAGCACCGTAGCGGGCTACACCTTC	CATSRGGSTVAGYTF
16	-	TRBV27	TRBD2	TRBJ2-7	TGTGCCAGCAGTTTATCGGATGCGGGAGAAGGGTACGAGCAGTACTTC	CASSLSDAGEGYEQYF
14	few	TRBV5-1	TRBD1	TRBJ1-1	TGCGCCAGCAGCTTGAAGGAGGGGGCAGTTGAAGCTTTCTTT	CASSLKEGAVEAFF
14	-	TRBV25-1	TRBD2	TRBJ2-3	TGTGCCAGCAGGACTAGCGGGGGGGCCGATACGCAGTATTTT	CASRTSGGADTQYF
14	-	TRBV6-5	TRBD1	TRBJ1-1	TGTGCCAGCAGTTCGACAGGGGAGAACACTGAAGCTTTCTTT	CASSSTGENTEAFF
15	-	TRBV5-1	-	TRBJ1-1	TGCGCCAGCAGCTTGAACCTAGGGGGAAACACTGAAGCTTTCTTT	CASSLNLGGNTEAFF
15	-	TRBV9	-	TRBJ1-2	TGTGCCAGCAGCGCGAGTCCCTCCAGGAACTATGGCTACACCTTC	CASSASPSRNYGYTF
18	-	TRBV7-9	TRBD2	TRBJ2-1	TGTTCCAGCAGCCAGCCAATCTTTGCTGGACTAGCGGGTCATGAGCAGTTCTTC	CSSSQPIFAGLAGHEQFF
15	-	TRBV14	-	TRBJ1-6	TGTGCCAGCAGCCCTTCGGACTCAATTAATTCACCCCTCCACTTT	CASSPSDSINSPLHF
15	once	TRBV14	-	TRBJ1-2	TGTGCCAGCAGCCAAGAAATAACAGGCTTTTATGGCTACACCTTC	CASSQEITGFYGYTF
16	-	TRBV30	-	TRBJ2-3	TGTGCCTGGAGCAGTGGGTTGTCCCCCAAGACACATACGCAGTATTTT	CAWSSGLSPKTHTQYF
16	-	TRBV5-1	-	TRBJ2-2	TGCGCCAGCAGCTTGACCGGTCGGGGGGCGACCGGGGAGCTGTTTTTT	CASSLTGRGATGELFF
15	-	TRBV28	TRBD2	TRBJ2-7	TGTGCCAGCAGGCCGACTAGCGGGGGCCGCTACGAGCAGTACTTC	CASRPTSGGRYEQYF
17	-	TRBV9	TRBD2	TRBJ2-1	TGTGCCAGCAGCGTAGGGTCTAGCGGGAACTCCTACAATGAGCAGTTCTTC	CASSVGSSGNSYNEQFF
15	-	TRBV5-1	TRBD1	TRBJ1-2	TGCGCCAGCAGCTCGAGGGGACAGGGAACTAGTGGCTACACCTTC	CASSSRGQGTSGYTF
15	-	TRBV7-9	-	TRBJ1-2	TGTTCCAGCAGCTCGGGAGATACTCCGTCAGGAGGCTACACCTTC	CSSSSGDTPSGGYTF
12	few	TRBV6-6	-	TRBJ2-7	TGTGCCAGCAAAGCGGAGGGCTACGAGCAGTACTTC	CASKAEGYEQYF
15	few	TRBV5-8	TRBD1	TRBJ1-5	TGTGCCAGCAGCTTGGTCCGGACAGGAGGTCAGCCCCAGCATTTT	CASSLVRTGGQPQHF
14	few	TRBV5-6	TRBD1	TRBJ1-4	TGTGCCAGCAGCTTGAGGACAGGGAATGAAAAACTGTTTTTT	CASSLRTGNEKLFF
16	-	TRBV28	-	TRBJ2-7	TGTGCCAGCACCTCCCCCCACAAACCTTACTCCTACGAGCAGTACTTC	CASTSPHKPYSYEQYF
13	-	TRBV30	-	TRBJ1-1	TGTGCCTGGAGTGTCGAGGGAAACACTGAAGCTTTCTTT	CAWSVEGNTEAFF
13	-	TRBV7-9	-	TRBJ1-2	TGTGCCAGCAGCTTAGCCGAACAGAATGGCTACACCTTC	CASSLAEQNGYTF
15	-	TRBV28	TRBD1	TRBJ1-2	TGTGCCAGCAGACGATTCTCAGACAGGGGGCAAGGCTACACCTTC	CASRRFSDRGQGYTF
16	-	TRBV28	TRBD2	TRBJ2-1	TGTGCCAGCGGGACTAGCGGGAGGGCCGTCTACAATGAGCAGTTCTTC	CASGTSGRAVYNEQFF
13	-	TRBV6-1	-	TRBJ2-2	TGTGCCAGCAAGATGGCTGCGGGCGGGGAGCTGTTTTTT	CASKMAAGGELFF
15	-	TRBV2	-	TRBJ1-1	TGTGCCAGCAGTGATTTGAAGGGAGATCGCACTGAAGCTTTCTTT	CASSDLKGDRTEAFF
14	once	TRBV7-2	TRBD2	TRBJ2-7	TGTGCCAGCAGCTTAGCTAGCGGGAGCCACGAGCAGTACTTC	CASSLASGSHEQYF
16	-	TRBV4-2	TRBD1	TRBJ1-6	TGTGCCAGCAGCCAAGATACGGGACAGAGAACCTCACCCCTCCACTTT	CASSQDTGQRTSPLHF
15	-	TRBV7-6	-	TRBJ2-3	TGTGCCAGCAGCTTAGCGGGGGGTCGGGGAGATACGCAGTATTTT	CASSLAGGRGDTQYF
13	-	TRBV30	-	TRBJ2-1	TGTGCCTGGAGGGGGGGGCCATACAATGAGCAGTTCTTC	CAWRGGPYNEQFF
15	-	TRBV5-4	-	TRBJ1-2	TGTGCCAGCAGGAACCAGGGGCCTCGCAATCGGGGCTACACCTTC	CASRNQGPRNRGYTF
15	-	TRBV4-2	-	TRBJ2-6	TGTGCCAGCAGCCAAGCGGGATCTGGGGCCAACGTCCTGACTTTC	CASSQAGSGANVLTF
16	-	TRBV27	TRBD1	TRBJ1-1	TGTGCCAGCAGTACGGGGACAGGGGACTTAAACACTGAAGCTTTCTTT	CASSTGTGDLNTEAFF
14	-	TRBV2	TRBD1	TRBJ2-5	TGTGCCAGCAGTACCGGGACAGGGACGGAGACCCAGTACTTC	CASSTGTGTETQYF
14	-	TRBV6-5	-	TRBJ1-2	TGTGCCAGCAGTTACTCGCGGGGGAGAGATGGCTACACCTTC	CASSYSRGRDGYTF
13	-	TRBV5-1	-	TRBJ2-1	TGCGCCAGCAGCTTGGGACTACCCAAAGGGCAGTTCTTC	CASSLGLPKGQFF
14	-	TRBV6-4	TRBD2	TRBJ2-1	TGTGCCAGCAGTGCAAGCGGGAGTGTCAATGAGCAGTTCTTC	CASSASGSVNEQFF
14	-	TRBV2	TRBD2	TRBJ2-3	TGTGCCAGCAGAGGACTAGTAGTTACAGATACGCAGTATTTT	CASRGLVVTDTQYF
18	-	TRBV9	-	TRBJ1-2	TGTGCCAGCAGCGTAGAGGAGGGCCTAAGGGGAAAAAACTATGGCTACACCTTC	CASSVEEGLRGKNYGYTF
14	-	TRBV2	-	TRBJ2-2	TGTGCCAGCACCCAAACGGGTGGGTCCGGGGAGCTGTTTTTT	CASTQTGGSGELFF
15	once	TRBV6-5	-	TRBJ1-3	TGTGCCAGCAGACCGTCCGGGGGTAGGGAAAACACCATATATTTT	CASRPSGGRENTIYF
24	once	TRBV28	TRBD2	TRBJ2-1	TGTGCCAGCAGTTCCCCTTCCCCGGGGGGGATGATGGGGCGGGAGAGGTTTCGCAGCGATGAGCAGTTCTTC	CASSSPSPGGMMGRERFRSDEQFF
16	-	TRBV29-1	TRBD1	TRBJ2-2	TGCAGCGCGTATAGCGGACAGGGGGCGCGGACCGGGGAGCTGTTTTTT	CSAYSGQGARTGELFF
16	-	TRBV5-1	TRBD1	TRBJ2-2	TGCGCCAGCAGCCTCGGGACAGGGGGCAATACCGGGGAGCTGTTTTTT	CASSLGTGGNTGELFF
15	few	TRBV5-6	-	TRBJ2-1	TGTGCCAGCAGCTTATTCCTTGGACTATCGAATGAGCAGTTCTTC	CASSLFLGLSNEQFF
14	-	TRBV28	TRBD2	TRBJ2-7	TGTGCCAGCAGTTTAGTAGCGGGTGCCTATGAGCAGTACTTC	CASSLVAGAYEQYF
16	-	TRBV27	TRBD1	TRBJ1-2	TGTGCCAGCAGTTCCAAAACAGGGGGCTGGGGGTATGGCTACACCTTC	CASSSKTGGWGYGYTF
14	-	TRBV4-3	-	TRBJ1-5	TGCGCCAGCAGCCAGAGAGGTAGCAATCAGCCCCAGCATTTT	CASSQRGSNQPQHF
16	-	TRBV7-9	-	TRBJ2-2	TGTTCCAGCAGCTGGCCGGGACACCAAAGCACCGGGGAGCTGTTTTTT	CSSSWPGHQSTGELFF
13	-	TRBV19	TRBD1	TRBJ1-5	TGTGCCAGTAGTGCGAACAGGGGGTCACCCCAGCATTTT	CASSANRGSPQHF